The clone carrying this TCR beta chain was recorded only once. Its antigen is as yet unknown. J was trimmed by 3 bases and V by 9 bases; bases with no gene match: 14. This CDR3 is built from 16 residues. In germline, CDR1 is MDHEN, CDR2 SYDVKM. The sample is drawn from a study of STAT5B mutations in CD4+ large granular lymphocyte leukemia. Study information: Among healthy controls, a particular HLA allele went with more CDR3 'QG' motifs.

Study-wide points: TRBV06-family usage was enriched in top patient clones (8/27) versus controls (2/35). Main leukemic clonotypes were patient-specific, but more than 20% appeared at low frequency elsewhere. Patient CD4-sorted repertoires looked more clonal than healthy CD4+ repertoires, even without putative leukemic clones.

The data were produced by immunoSEQ multiplex PCR, yet TCRdb's version contains in-frame clones alone and is incomplete. Of approximately 24,000 clones detected, around 81% appear once; the ten largest clones hold less than 0.35%. The source of this sequence is a human donor in good health. The sample comprised CD4+ T cells from blood buffy coats. The chain combines TRBV28 with TRBJ2-5; TRBD1 aligns across 9 bases. The CDR3 sequence is CASKERATGGKETQYF. The CDR3 DNA follows: TGTGCCAGTAAAGAAAGAGCGACAGGGGGGAAAGAGACCCAGTACTTC.